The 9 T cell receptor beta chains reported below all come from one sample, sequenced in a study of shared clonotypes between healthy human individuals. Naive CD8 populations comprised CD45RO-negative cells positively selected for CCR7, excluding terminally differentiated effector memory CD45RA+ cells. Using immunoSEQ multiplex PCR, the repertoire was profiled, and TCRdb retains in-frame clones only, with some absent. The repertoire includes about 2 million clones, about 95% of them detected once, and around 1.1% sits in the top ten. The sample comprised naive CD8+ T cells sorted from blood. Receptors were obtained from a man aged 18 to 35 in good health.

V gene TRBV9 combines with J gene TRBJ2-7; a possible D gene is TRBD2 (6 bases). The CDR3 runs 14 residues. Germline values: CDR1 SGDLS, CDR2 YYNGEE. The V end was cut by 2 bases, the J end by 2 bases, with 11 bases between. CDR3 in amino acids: CASSVRDLPYEQYF. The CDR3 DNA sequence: TGTGCCAGCAGCGTTAGGGACTTGCCCTACGAGCAGTACTTC. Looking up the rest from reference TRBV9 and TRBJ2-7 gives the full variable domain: DSGVTQTPKHLITATGQRVTLRCSPRSGDLSVYWYQQSLDQGLQFLIQYYNGEERAKGNILERFSAQQFPDLHSELNLSSLELGDSALYFCASSVRDLPYEQYFGPGTRLTVT.

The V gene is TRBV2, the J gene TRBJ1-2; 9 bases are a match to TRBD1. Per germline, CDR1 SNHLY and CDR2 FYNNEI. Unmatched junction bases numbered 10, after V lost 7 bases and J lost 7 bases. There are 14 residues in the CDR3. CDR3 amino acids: CASMTGTGWGGYTF. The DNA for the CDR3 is TGTGCCAGCATGACTGGGACAGGGTGGGGTGGCTACACCTTC.

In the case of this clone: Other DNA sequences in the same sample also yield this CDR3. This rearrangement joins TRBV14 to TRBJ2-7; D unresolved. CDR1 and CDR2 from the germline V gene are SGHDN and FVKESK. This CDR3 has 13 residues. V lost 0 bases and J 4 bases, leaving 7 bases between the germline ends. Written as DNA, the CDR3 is TGTGCCAGCAGCCAAGATCCCGGATACGAGCAGTACTTC. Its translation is CASSQDPGYEQYF. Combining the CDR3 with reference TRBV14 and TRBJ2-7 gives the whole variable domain EAGVTQFPSHSVIEKGQTVTLRCDPISGHDNLYWYRRVMGKEIKFLLHFVKESKQDESGMPNNRFLAERTGGTYSTLKVQPAELEDSGVYFCASSQDPGYEQYFGPGTRLTVT.

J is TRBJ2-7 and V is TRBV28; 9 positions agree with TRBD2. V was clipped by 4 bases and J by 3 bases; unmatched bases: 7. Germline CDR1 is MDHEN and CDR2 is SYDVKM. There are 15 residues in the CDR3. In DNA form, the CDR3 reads TGTGCCAGCAGTTCCCCTGCGGGGGGGAGCTACGAGCAGTACTTC. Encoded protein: CASSSPAGGSYEQYF.

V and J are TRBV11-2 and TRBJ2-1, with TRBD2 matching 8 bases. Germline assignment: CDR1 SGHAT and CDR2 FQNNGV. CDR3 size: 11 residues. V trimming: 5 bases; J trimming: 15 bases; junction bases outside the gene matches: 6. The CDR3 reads CASSPGGVGFF. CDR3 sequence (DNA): TGTGCCAGCAGCCCCGGGGGGGTCGGGTTCTTC.

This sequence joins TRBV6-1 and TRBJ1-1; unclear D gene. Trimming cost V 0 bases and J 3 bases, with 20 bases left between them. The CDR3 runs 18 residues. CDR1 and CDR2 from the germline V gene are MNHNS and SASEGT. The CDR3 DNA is TGTGCCAGCAGTGAAGCTCCTCCCACACGGGTTGGTGACACTGAAGCTTTCTTT. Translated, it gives CASSEAPPTRVGDTEAFF.

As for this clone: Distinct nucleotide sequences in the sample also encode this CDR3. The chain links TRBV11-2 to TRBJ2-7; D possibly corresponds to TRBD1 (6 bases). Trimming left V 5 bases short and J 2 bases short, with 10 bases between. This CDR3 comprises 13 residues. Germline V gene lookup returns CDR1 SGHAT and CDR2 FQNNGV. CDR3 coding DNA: TGTGCCAGCAGCACCAGGGGCCCCTACGAGCAGTACTTC. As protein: CASSTRGPYEQYF.

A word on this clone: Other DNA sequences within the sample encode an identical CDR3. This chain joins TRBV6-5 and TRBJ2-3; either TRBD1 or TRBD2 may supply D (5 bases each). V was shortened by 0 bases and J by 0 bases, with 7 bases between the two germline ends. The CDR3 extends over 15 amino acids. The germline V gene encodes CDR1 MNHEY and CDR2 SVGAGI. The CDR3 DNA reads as TGTGCCAGCAGTTACTCCGGGGACAGCACAGATACGCAGTATTTT. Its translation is CASSYSGDSTDTQYF.

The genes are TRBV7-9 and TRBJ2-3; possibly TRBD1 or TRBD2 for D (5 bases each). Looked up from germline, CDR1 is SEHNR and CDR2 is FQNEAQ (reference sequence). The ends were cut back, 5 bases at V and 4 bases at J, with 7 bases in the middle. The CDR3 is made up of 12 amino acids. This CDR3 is CASSGTSDTQYF. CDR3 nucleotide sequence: TGTGCCAGCAGCGGGACGTCAGATACGCAGTATTTT.